This note documents a single T cell receptor beta chain sequence. Its antigen is undetermined. This sample is part of a study of blood T cells in healthy people across ages. Broader study findings: Since the PBMCs were unsorted, naive and antigen-experienced cells could not be conclusively compared.

The use of a sample-barcoded 5' primer and a J-beta primer mix characterized a second PCR of roughly 6 to 12 cycles. TCRdb re-called the 5' RACE reads through MiXCR, storing one row per CDR3 protein. The repertoire holds 1.5 million to 2 million distinct CDR3 sequences, about 50% seen once, with approximately 2.1% in the top ten. Input material: blood. The receptor was derived from a woman aged 40 to 50 in good health.

The CDR3 loop is CSVDRGQHGYTF. CDR3 DNA: TGCAGCGTAGACAGGGGGCAACATGGCTACACCTTC. The gene calls are TRBV29-1 and TRBJ1-2, with TRBD1 matching over 10 bases. The CDR3 has 12 residues. Unmatched junction bases numbered 4, after V lost 6 bases and J lost 6 bases. Germline CDR1 reads SQVTM; CDR2 reads ANQGSEA.